This T cell receptor beta chain appears in the sequencing data of a study of cytomegalovirus exposure and HLA in healthy donors. Study-level background: Around 85 million unique TCRs from HLA-typed donors were held in an early data release.

Trimming cost V 5 bases and J 4 bases, with 14 bases left between them. Germline V gene data show CDR1 as SEHNR and CDR2 as FQNEAQ (reference sequence). The CDR3 runs 14 residues. The PCR contained 60 Vbeta and 13 Jbeta primers. Repertoires were generated with immunoSEQ multiplex PCR, while TCRdb's copy carries only in-frame clones and drops some. The repertoire includes some 89,000 clones, 70% to 80% of them detected once, and 8% to 10% sits in the top ten. This TCR was recovered from a man between 60 and 70 years old in good health and CMV-seronegative. The specimen sequenced was PBMCs. The chain combines TRBV7-9 with TRBJ1-2, with D tentatively TRBD1 (6 bases). CDR3 residues: CASSPIPDSYGYTF. CDR3 bases: TGTGCCAGCAGCCCTATTCCGGACAGCTATGGCTACACCTTC.